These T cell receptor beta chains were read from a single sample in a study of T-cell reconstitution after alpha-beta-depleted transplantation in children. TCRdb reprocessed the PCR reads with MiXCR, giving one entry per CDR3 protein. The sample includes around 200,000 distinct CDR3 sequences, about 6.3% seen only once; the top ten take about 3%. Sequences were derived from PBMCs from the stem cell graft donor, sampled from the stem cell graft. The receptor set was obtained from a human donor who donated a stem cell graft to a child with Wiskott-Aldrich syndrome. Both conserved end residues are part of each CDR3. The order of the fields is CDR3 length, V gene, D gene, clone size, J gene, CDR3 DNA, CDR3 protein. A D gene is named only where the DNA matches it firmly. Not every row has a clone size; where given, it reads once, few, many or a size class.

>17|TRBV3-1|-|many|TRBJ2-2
TGTGCCAGCAGCCATCTACTCTCGCTAACGAACACCGGGGAGCTGTTTTTT
CASSHLLSLTNTGELFF
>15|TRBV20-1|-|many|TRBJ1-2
TGCAGTGCCCTTCCGAGTAATATTCCTAACTATGGCTACACCTTC
CSALPSNIPNYGYTF
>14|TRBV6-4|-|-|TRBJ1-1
TGTACCATCTGCCTAGCAGGGAGGGGAACTGAAGCTTTCTTT
CTICLAGRGTEAFF
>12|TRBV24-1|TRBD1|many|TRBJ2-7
TGTGCCACGGAAGGGGGCACCTACGAGCAGTACTTC
CATEGGTYEQYF
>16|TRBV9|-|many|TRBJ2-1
TGTGCCAGCAGCCCGCACCTAGGACAGTCCTACAATGAGCAGTTCTTC
CASSPHLGQSYNEQFF
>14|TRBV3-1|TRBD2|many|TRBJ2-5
TGTGCCAGCAGCCAGGAGGACGGGAGGAAGACCCAGTACTTC
CASSQEDGRKTQYF
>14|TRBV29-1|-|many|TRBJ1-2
TGCAGCGCTACTCCGGGCCCCTCTTCCTATGGCTACACCTTC
CSATPGPSSYGYTF
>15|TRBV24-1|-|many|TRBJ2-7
TGTGCCACCAGCGATACCGGGACGGCACGAATCGAGCAGTACTTC
CATSDTGTARIEQYF
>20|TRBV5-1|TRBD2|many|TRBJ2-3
TGCGCCAGCAGGCAATTATTTGGAATACGGGGACTAGAATACACAGATACGCAGTATTTT
CASRQLFGIRGLEYTDTQYF
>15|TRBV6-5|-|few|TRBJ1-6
TGTGCCAGCAGTTACTCAACAGGGACAAATTCACCCCTCCACTTT
CASSYSTGTNSPLHF
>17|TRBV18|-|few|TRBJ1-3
TGTGCCAGCTCACCCCGAAGGACATCCGCCTCTGGAAACACCATATATTTT
CASSPRRTSASGNTIYF
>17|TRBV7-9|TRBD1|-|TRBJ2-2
TGTGCCAGCAGATCCTCCTCCGGGACAGGGAATACCGGGGAGCTGTTTTTT
CASRSSSGTGNTGELFF
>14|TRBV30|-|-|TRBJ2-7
TGTGCCTGTAGCCGGCCCGAAGCAGCTTACGAGCAGTACTTC
CACSRPEAAYEQYF
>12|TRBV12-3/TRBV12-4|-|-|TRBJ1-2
TGTGCCAGCAGCGAAGAGGGGACTGGTTACACCTTC
CASSEEGTGYTF
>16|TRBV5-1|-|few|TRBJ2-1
TGCGCCAGCAGCCTATCTCGGAGGGGGGGTTTGAGTGAGCAGTTCTTC
CASSLSRRGGLSEQFF
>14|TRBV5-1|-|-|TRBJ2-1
TGCGCCAGCAGCTTGGGGGTTCCAGCGCAGGAGCAGTTCTTC
CASSLGVPAQEQFF
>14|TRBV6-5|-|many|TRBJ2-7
TGTGCCAGCAGTTACTTGGGACGGCTCTACGAGCAGTACTTC
CASSYLGRLYEQYF
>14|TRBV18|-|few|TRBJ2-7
TGTGCCAGCTCCAAACTCGGGACGAACTACGAGCAGTACTTC
CASSKLGTNYEQYF
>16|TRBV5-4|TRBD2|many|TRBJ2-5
TGTGCCAGCAGCTTGGGATTAGCGGGCTCACAAGAGACCCAGTACTTC
CASSLGLAGSQETQYF
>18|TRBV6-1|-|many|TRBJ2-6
TGTGCCAGCAGTGATGCGAGGGGACCCCACTCTGGGGCCAACGTCCTGACTTTC
CASSDARGPHSGANVLTF
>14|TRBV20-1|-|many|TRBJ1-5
TGCAGTGCTAACAACCTCAACAGCAATCAGCCCCAGCATTTT
CSANNLNSNQPQHF
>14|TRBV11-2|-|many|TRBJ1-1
TGTGCCAGCAGTCCTGGAGAATGGAGGACTGAAGCTTTCTTT
CASSPGEWRTEAFF
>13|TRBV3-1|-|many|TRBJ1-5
TGTGCCAGCAGTCCGATGGGGAGACAGCCCCAGCATTTT
CASSPMGRQPQHF
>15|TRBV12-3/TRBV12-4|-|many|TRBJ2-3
TGTGCCAGCAGTTTAGGTTGGGGAGGCACAGATACGCAGTATTTT
CASSLGWGGTDTQYF
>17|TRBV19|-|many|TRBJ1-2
TGTGCCAGTAGTAAGGCCCAATCGGGGTACCGAAACTATGGCTACACCTTC
CASSKAQSGYRNYGYTF
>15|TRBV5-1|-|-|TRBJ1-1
TGCGCCAGCAGCCTCGGGGGAAGGGGGGACGCTGAAGCTTTCTTT
CASSLGGRGDAEAFF
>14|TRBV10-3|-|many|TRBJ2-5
TGTGCCATCAGTCCCCTGACAGATCAAGAGACCCAGTACTTC
CAISPLTDQETQYF
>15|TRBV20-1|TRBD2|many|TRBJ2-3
TGCAGTGCTTCCGAGCGGGAGGGTAGCACAGATACGCAGTATTTT
CSASEREGSTDTQYF
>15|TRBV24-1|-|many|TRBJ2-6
TGTGCCACCAGTGCCACAGGGTCTGGGGCCAACGTCCTGACTTTC
CATSATGSGANVLTF
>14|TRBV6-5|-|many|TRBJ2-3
TGTGCCAGCAGTTACGGGGCAGGTGCGGATACGCAGTATTTT
CASSYGAGADTQYF
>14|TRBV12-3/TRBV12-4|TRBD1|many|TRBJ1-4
TGTGCCAGCAGTGTGACGGACAGGGCTGAAAAACTGTTTTTT
CASSVTDRAEKLFF
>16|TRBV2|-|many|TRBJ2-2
TGTGCCAGCAGATTGGAACTTACATCTAACACCGGGGAGCTGTTTTTT
CASRLELTSNTGELFF
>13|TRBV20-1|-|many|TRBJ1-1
TGCAGTGCTAGTATCCAGGTGGGCACTGAAGCTTTCTTT
CSASIQVGTEAFF
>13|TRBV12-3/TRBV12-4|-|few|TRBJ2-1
TGTGCCAGCAGTTTGAGACGATACAATGAGCAGTTCTTC
CASSLRRYNEQFF
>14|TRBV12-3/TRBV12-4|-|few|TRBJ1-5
TGTGCCAGCAGTCTGTCGGGCGGGGAGCAGCCCCAGCATTTT
CASSLSGGEQPQHF
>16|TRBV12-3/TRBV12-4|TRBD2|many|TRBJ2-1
TGTGCCAGCAGCAGGACTAGCGTCCTACTCGGGCATGAGCAGTTCTTC
CASSRTSVLLGHEQFF
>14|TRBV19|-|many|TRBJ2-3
TGTGCCAGTAGTATGTCCGGACTTCCAGATACGCAGTATTTT
CASSMSGLPDTQYF
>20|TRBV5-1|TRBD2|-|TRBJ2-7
TGCGCCAGCAGCTTGGCCCTCGGTTGGCTAGCGGGAGAACTTCACCACGAGCAGTACTTC
CASSLALGWLAGELHHEQYF
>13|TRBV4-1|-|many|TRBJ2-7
TGCGCCAGCAGCCAGACGTCTCGATACGAGCAGTACTTC
CASSQTSRYEQYF
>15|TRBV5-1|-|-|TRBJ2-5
TGCGCCAGCAGCTTCTCGGGGAAGAACCAAGAGACCCAGTACTTC
CASSFSGKNQETQYF
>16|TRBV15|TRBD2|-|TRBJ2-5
TGTGCCACCAGCAGAGTCCGACTAGCGGGAGGGGAGACCCAGTACTTC
CATSRVRLAGGETQYF
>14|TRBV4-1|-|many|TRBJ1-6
TGCGCCAGCAAGCAGGATAATTATAATTCACCCCTCCACTTT
CASKQDNYNSPLHF